This TCR beta chain was identified during a study of blood T cell repertoires in COVID-19. Germline lookup yields CDR1 MNHEY and CDR2 SMNVEV (reference sequence). The CDR3 loop spans 13 amino acids. V was trimmed by 3 bases and J by 4 bases, leaving 9 bases between them. As handled by the study authors: Researchers report that nucleated cell counts were estimated from reference gene primer amplification. Sequencing was performed with immunoSEQ multiplex PCR; in TCRdb, only in-frame clones are kept and a portion is missing. V and J calls and clone size follow that table, whereas D and trimming were derived from the DNA. The sample holds approximately 230,000 clones, 85% to 90% seen once. This clone was seen just once.

The sequenced sample was PBMCs or T cells enriched from blood (not recorded which). The J gene is TRBJ1-2, the V gene TRBV27; D ambiguous. The origin of this receptor is a man aged 18 to 30 who had recovered from COVID-19. The CDR3 region has the DNA TGTGCCAGCAGTTTGATGCGAGGCTATGGCTACACCTTC. It translates to CASSLMRGYGYTF.